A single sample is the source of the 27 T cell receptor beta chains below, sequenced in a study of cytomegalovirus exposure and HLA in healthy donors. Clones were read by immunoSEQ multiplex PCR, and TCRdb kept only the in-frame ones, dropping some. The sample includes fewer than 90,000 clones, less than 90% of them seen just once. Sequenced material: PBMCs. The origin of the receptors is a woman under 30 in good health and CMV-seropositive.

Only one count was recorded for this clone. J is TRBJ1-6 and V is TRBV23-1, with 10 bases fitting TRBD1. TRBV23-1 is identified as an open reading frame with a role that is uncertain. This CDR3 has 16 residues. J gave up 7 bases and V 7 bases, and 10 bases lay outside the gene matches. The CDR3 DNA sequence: TGCGCCAGCACCCCGACAGGGGGCGCTCCAAATTCACCCCTCCACTTT. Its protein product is CASTPTGGAPNSPLHF.

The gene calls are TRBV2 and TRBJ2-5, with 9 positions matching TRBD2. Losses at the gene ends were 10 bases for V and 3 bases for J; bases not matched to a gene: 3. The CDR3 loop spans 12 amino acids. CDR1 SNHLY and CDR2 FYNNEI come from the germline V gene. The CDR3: CAIIAGEETQYF. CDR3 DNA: TGTGCCATCATAGCGGGGGAAGAGACCCAGTACTTC.

In nucleotides, the CDR3 is TGTGCCAGCTCACCACCGCTTCGAGGGTCAGATACGCAGTATTTT. This encodes CASSPPLRGSDTQYF. This sequence joins TRBV18 and TRBJ2-3; D possibly corresponds to TRBD2 (5 bases). Germline CDR1 and CDR2: KGHSH and LQKENI. Trimming took 0 bases from V and 4 from J, leaving 11 bases between them. This CDR3 is 15 amino acids long.

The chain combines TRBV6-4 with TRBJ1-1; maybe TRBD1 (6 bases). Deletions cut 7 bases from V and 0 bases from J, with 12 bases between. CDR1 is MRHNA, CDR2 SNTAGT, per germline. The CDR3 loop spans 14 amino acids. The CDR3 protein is CASKRQELNTEAFF. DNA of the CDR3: TGTGCCAGCAAGAGACAGGAACTGAACACTGAAGCTTTCTTT.

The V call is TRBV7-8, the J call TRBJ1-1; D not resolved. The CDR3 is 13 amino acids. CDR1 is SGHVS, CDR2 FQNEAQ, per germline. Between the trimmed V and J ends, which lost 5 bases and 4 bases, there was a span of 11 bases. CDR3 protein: CASSVPGGTEAFF. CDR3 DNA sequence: TGTGCCAGCAGCGTTCCCGGAGGCACTGAAGCTTTCTTT.

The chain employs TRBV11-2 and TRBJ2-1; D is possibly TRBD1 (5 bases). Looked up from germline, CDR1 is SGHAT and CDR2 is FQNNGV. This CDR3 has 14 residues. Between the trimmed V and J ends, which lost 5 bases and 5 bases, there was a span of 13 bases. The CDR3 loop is CASSERQGDNEQFF. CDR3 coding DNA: TGTGCCAGCAGCGAGCGCCAAGGGGACAATGAGCAGTTCTTC.

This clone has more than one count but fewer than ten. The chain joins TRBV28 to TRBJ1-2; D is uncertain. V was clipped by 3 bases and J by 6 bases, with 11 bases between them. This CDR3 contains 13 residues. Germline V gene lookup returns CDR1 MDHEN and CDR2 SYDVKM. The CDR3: CASSFWAENGYTF. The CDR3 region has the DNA TGTGCCAGCAGTTTCTGGGCAGAGAATGGCTACACCTTC.

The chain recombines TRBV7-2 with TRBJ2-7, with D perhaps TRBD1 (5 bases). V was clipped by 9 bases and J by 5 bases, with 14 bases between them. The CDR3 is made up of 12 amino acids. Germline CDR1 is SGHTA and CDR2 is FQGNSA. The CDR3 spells CASSLQGDEQYF. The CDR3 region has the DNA TGTGCCAGTAGCCTTCAGGGCGACGAGCAGTACTTC.

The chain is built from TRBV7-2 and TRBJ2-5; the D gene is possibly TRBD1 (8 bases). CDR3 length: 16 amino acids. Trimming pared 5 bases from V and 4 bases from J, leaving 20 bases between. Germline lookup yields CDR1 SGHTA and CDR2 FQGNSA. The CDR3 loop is CASSPRTGRASETQYF. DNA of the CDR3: TGTGCCAGCAGCCCACGGACAGGGAGGGCCTCAGAGACCCAGTACTTC. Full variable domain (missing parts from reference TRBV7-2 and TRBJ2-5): GAGVSQSPSNKVTEKGKDVELRCDPISGHTALYWYRQSLGQGLEFLIYFQGNSAPDKSGLPSDRFSAERTGGSVSTLTIQRTQQEDSAVYLCASSPRTGRASETQYFGPGTRLLVL.

CDR3 protein: CASSPGQGAFEQYF. The CDR3 coding sequence is TGTGCCAGCAGCCCGGGACAGGGGGCGTTCGAGCAGTACTTC. V gene TRBV6-5 combines with J gene TRBJ2-7; 12 bases map to TRBD1. This CDR3 spans 14 amino acids. Germline V gene lookup returns CDR1 MNHEY and CDR2 SVGAGI. With 6 bases clipped from V and 6 bases from J, the junction kept 6 bases outside the gene matches.

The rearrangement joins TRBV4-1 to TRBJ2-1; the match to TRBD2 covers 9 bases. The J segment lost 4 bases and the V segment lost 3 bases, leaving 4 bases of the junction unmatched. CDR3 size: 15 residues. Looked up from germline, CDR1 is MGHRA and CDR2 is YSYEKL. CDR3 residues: CASSHTSGLYNEQFF. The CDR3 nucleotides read TGCGCCAGCAGCCATACTAGCGGGTTATACAATGAGCAGTTCTTC.

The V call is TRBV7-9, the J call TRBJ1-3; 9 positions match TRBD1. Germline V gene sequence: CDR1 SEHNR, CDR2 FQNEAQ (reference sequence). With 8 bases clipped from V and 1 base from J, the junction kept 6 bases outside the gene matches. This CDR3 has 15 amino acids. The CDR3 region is CASHTGGFSGNTIYF. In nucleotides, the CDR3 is TGTGCCAGCCATACAGGGGGCTTTTCTGGAAACACCATATATTTT. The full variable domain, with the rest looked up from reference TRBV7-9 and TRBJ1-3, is DTGVSQNPRHKITKRGQNVTFRCDPISEHNRLYWYRQTLGQGPEFLTYFQNEAQLEKSRLLSDRFSAERPKGSFSTLEIQRTEQGDSAMYLCASHTGGFSGNTIYFGEGSWLTVV.

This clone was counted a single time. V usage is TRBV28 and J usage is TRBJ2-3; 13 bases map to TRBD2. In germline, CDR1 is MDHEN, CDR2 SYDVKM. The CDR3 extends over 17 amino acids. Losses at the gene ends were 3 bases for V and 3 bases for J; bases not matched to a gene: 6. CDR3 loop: CASSFPPLAGGTDTQYF. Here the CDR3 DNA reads TGTGCCAGCAGTTTCCCACCACTAGCGGGGGGGACAGATACGCAGTATTTT. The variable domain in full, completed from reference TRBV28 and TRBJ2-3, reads DVKVTQSSRYLVKRTGEKVFLECVQDMDHENMFWYRQDPGLGLRLIYFSYDVKMKEKGDIPEGYSVSREKKERFSLILESASTNQTSMYLCASSFPPLAGGTDTQYFGPGTRLTVL.

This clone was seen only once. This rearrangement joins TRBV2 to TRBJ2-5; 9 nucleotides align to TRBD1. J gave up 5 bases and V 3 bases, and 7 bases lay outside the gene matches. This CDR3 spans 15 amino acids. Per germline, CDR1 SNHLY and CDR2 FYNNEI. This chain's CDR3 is CASSDPQGAGETQYF. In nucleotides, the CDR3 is TGTGCCAGCAGTGATCCACAGGGGGCCGGGGAGACCCAGTACTTC.

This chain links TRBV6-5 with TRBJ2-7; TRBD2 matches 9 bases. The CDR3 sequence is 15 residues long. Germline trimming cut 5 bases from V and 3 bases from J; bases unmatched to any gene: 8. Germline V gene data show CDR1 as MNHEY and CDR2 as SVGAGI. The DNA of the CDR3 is TGTGCCAGCAGTAGAACTCCAGCGGGGGGCTACGAGCAGTACTTC. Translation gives CASSRTPAGGYEQYF.

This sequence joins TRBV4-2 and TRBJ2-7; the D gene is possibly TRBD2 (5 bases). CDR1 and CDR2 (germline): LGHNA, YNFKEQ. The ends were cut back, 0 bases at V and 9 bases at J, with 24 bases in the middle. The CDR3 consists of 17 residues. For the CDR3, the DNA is TGTGCCAGCAGCCAAGACCAATTTGCCCCTAGCCCGGTGGGGCAGTACTTC. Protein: CASSQDQFAPSPVGQYF.

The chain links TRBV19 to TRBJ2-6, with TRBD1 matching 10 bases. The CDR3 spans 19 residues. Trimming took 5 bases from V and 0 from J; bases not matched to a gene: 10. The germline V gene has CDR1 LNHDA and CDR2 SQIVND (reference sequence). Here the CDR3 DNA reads TGTGCCAGTAGTCCGTACCGACAGGGGGCAGTCTCTGGGGCCAACGTCCTGACTTTC. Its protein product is CASSPYRQGAVSGANVLTF.

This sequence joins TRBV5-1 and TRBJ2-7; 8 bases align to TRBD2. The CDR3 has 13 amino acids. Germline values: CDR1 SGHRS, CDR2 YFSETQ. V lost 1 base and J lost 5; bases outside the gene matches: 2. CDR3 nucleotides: TGCGCCAGCAGCTTGAGCGGGGGCGACGAGCAGTACTTC. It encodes CASSLSGGDEQYF.

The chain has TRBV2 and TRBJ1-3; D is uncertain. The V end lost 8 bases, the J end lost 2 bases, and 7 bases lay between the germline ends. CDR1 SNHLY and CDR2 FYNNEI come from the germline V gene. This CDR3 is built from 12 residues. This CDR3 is CASSETGNTIYF. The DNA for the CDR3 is TGTGCCAGCTCAGAAACTGGAAACACCATATATTTT.

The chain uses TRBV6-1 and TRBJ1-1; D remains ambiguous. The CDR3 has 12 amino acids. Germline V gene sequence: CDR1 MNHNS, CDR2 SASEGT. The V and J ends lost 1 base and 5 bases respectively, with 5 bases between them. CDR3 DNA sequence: TGTGCCAGCAGTGAAGGGAGGACTGAAGCTTTCTTT. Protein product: CASSEGRTEAFF.

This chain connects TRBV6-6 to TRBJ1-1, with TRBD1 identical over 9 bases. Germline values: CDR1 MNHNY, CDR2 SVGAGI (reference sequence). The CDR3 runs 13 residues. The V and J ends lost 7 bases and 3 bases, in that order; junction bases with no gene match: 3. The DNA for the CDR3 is TGTGCCAGCACCCGACAGGGGGACACTGAAGCTTTCTTT. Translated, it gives CASTRQGDTEAFF.

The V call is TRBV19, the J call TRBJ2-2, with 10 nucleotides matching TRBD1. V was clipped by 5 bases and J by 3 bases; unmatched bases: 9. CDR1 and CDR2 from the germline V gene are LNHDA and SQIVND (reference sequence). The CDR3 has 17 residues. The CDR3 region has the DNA TGTGCCAGTAGTTTACAGACAGGGGGCGCCGACACCGGGGAGCTGTTTTTT. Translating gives CASSLQTGGADTGELFF.

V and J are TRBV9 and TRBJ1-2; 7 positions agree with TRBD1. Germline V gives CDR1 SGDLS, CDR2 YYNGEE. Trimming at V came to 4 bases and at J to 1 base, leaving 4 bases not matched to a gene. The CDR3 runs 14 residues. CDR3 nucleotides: TGTGCCAGCAGCCCCCAGGGGGATAACTATGGCTACACCTTC. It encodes CASSPQGDNYGYTF.

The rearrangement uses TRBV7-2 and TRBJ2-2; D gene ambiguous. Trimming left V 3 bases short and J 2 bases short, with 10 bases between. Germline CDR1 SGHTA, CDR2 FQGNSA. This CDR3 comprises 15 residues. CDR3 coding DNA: TGTGCCAGCAGCTTGGCGGATCGCAACACCGGGGAGCTGTTTTTT. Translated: CASSLADRNTGELFF.

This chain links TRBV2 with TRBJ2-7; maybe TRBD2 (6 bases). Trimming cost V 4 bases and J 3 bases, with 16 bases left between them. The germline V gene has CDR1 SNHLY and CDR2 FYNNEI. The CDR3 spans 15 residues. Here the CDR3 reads CASSGGNGGFYEQYF. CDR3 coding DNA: TGTGCCAGCAGTGGTGGGAACGGGGGATTCTACGAGCAGTACTTC.

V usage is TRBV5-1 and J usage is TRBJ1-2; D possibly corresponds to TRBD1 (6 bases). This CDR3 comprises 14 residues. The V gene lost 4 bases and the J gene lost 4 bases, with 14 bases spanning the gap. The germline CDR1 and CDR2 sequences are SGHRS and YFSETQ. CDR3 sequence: CASSRETGTYGYTF. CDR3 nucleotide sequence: TGCGCCAGCAGCAGGGAAACAGGGACCTATGGCTACACCTTC.

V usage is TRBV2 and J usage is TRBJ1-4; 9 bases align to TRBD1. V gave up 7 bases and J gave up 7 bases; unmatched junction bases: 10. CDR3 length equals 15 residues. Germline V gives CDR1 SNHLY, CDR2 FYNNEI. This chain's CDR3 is CASKWGQGLAEKLFF. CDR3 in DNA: TGTGCCAGCAAATGGGGACAGGGTTTAGCTGAAAAACTGTTTTTT.